The 10 T cell receptor beta chains listed next were all sequenced from one sample in a study of OX40 agonist ivuxolimab in advanced cancers. The library was produced with the immunoSEQ multiplex PCR assay. This is the immuneACCESS table as TCRdb keeps it, with only in-frame sequences that have V and J called. A part of the clones is gone; compared with another copy, unresolved V genes explain less than half, and the rest is unexplained. The sample profile shows 85,000 to 90,000 clones; approximately 89% of them were found once. Approximately 0.2% of the sample goes to the ten largest clones. The sequencing here drew on CD4+ or CD8+ T cells sorted from blood, taken in a trial of the OX40 agonist ivuxolimab. These receptors originate from an adult with an advanced solid tumor such as melanoma, head and neck, liver or kidney cancer.

CDR3 protein: CASGLTSTSYNEQFF. The CDR3 DNA is TGTGCCAGCGGTCTGACTTCTACTTCCTACAATGAGCAGTTCTTC. The chain combines TRBV27 with TRBJ2-1, with no clear D. Trimming took 8 bases from V and 1 from J, leaving 15 bases between them. The CDR3 sequence is 15 residues long. Germline loops: CDR1 MNHEY, CDR2 SMNVEV (reference sequence).

The rearrangement links TRBV11-2 to TRBJ1-1, with unresolved D. Germline lookup yields CDR1 SGHAT and CDR2 FQNNGV. V lost 1 base to trimming and J lost 7 bases, with 19 bases between them. The CDR3 contains 16 residues. For the CDR3, the DNA is TGTGCCAGCAGCTTAGTAAATTGGCAGAAAGTCGGTGAAGCTTTCTTT. As protein: CASSLVNWQKVGEAFF.

This clone came up once. The chain couples TRBV5-4 to TRBJ1-2; the D is unclear. This CDR3 is 13 amino acids long. Looked up from germline, CDR1 is SGHNT and CDR2 is YYREEE (reference sequence). Trimming left V 5 bases short and J 4 bases short, with 12 bases between. CDR3 nucleotides: TGTGCCAGCAGGGGGAGCTTTAGCTATGGCTACACCTTC. Its translation: CASRGSFSYGYTF.

This clone is a singleton in its sample. The chain is built from TRBV18 and TRBJ1-1, with D perhaps TRBD1 (6 bases). CDR3 size: 15 residues. V was cut by 2 bases and J by 1 base, with 11 bases left in between. Germline V gene data show CDR1 as KGHSH and CDR2 as LQKENI. The CDR3 DNA reads as TGTGCCAGCTCACCAGCCCGGGACACGAACACTGAAGCTTTCTTT. This sequence encodes CASSPARDTNTEAFF. The full variable domain, its missing parts supplied by reference TRBV18 and TRBJ1-1, is NAGVMQNPRHLVRRRGQEARLRCSPMKGHSHVYWYRQLPEEGLKFMVYLQKENIIDESGMPKERFSAEFPKEGPSILRIQQVVRGDSAAYFCASSPARDTNTEAFFGQGTRLTVV.

V usage is TRBV18 and J usage is TRBJ1-1; 7 positions match TRBD1. Germline CDR1 is KGHSH and CDR2 is LQKENI. V was clipped by 3 bases and J by 2 bases; unmatched bases: 12. This CDR3 is built from 17 residues. The CDR3 DNA is TGTGCCAGCTCACCTATCTATACAGGGGCAGATAACACTGAAGCTTTCTTT. This sequence encodes CASSPIYTGADNTEAFF.

This clone was recorded a few times. CDR3: CASSLSQVAEAFF. Here the CDR3 DNA reads TGCGCCAGCAGCTTGAGCCAGGTGGCTGAAGCTTTCTTT. The rearrangement joins TRBV5-1 to TRBJ1-1; D is unclear. Germline CDR1 reads SGHRS; CDR2 reads YFSETQ. The V end lost 1 base, the J end lost 6 bases, and 10 bases lay between the germline ends. The CDR3 extends over 13 amino acids.

The V call is TRBV5-5, the J call TRBJ2-7; TRBD1 matches 9 bases. This CDR3 region has 14 residues. After removal of 4 bases from V and 5 bases from J, the junction contained 7 bases not matched to a gene. Germline V gene sequence: CDR1 SGHKS, CDR2 YYEKEE (reference sequence). This CDR3 is CASSLRQGGDEQYV. CDR3 nucleotides: TGTGCCAGCAGCCTCCGACAGGGGGGAGACGAGCAGTACGTC.

The chain is built from TRBV6-6 and TRBJ2-1, with TRBD1 matching 8 bases. The CDR3 spans 15 residues. The junction had 8 bases not matched to a gene; V was cut back by 2 bases and J by 8 bases. Germline V gene data show CDR1 as MNHNY and CDR2 as SVGAGI (reference sequence). The DNA for the CDR3 is TGTGCCAGCAGTTACAGCGGACAGGGTCTGGATGAGCAGTTCTTC. This gives the protein CASSYSGQGLDEQFF.

This sequence joins TRBV6-5 and TRBJ2-1; 7 nucleotides align to TRBD2. Germline assignment: CDR1 MNHEY and CDR2 SVGAGI. After removal of 0 bases from V and 8 bases from J, the junction contained 7 bases not matched to a gene. The CDR3 spans 15 residues. In DNA form, the CDR3 reads TGTGCCAGCAGTTACTCGAAAGGCCGGGGGGATGAGCAGTTCTTC. The encoded protein is CASSYSKGRGDEQFF.

The rearrangement joins TRBV5-1 to TRBJ2-7; no clear D. V was cut by 0 bases and J by 0 bases, with 7 bases left in between. The CDR3 runs 14 residues. CDR1 is SGHRS, CDR2 YFSETQ, per germline. CDR3 nucleotides: TGCGCCAGCAGCTTGGTTCCTGCCTCCTACGAGCAGTACGTC. Protein product: CASSLVPASYEQYV.